The 11 T cell receptor beta chains presented below share a single source sample, sequenced in a study of T cell responses to AZD1222 COVID-19 vaccine. Sequenced by immunoSEQ multiplex PCR; TCRdb stores in-frame clones only, minus some. The sample data list about 140,000 clones. The material sequenced was peripheral blood. These receptors were obtained from an adult in good health.

The chain recombines TRBV6-6 with TRBJ1-5, with D maybe TRBD1 (6 bases). Trimming removed 6 bases from V and 0 bases from J, with 18 bases in between. From germline, CDR1 is MNHNY and CDR2 SVGAGI (reference sequence). The CDR3 extends over 17 amino acids. In DNA, the CDR3 is TGTGCCAGCAGCCGAGGGGGATTTAGGGATAGCAATCAGCCCCAGCATTTT. Its protein is CASSRGGFRDSNQPQHF.

The chain links TRBV6-1 to TRBJ1-2, with D possibly matching TRBD1 (5 bases). The germline V gene has CDR1 MNHNS and CDR2 SASEGT. V dropped 2 bases and J dropped 4 bases, with 14 bases sitting between them. This CDR3 region has 15 residues. In nucleotides, the CDR3 is TGTGCCAGCAGTGAACTGACCGACAGCACCTATGGCTACACCTTC. Amino acids: CASSELTDSTYGYTF.

This chain links TRBV28 with TRBJ1-2; D unclear. Germline-derived CDR1 and CDR2 are MDHEN and SYDVKM. The ends were cut back, 6 bases at V and 3 bases at J, with 14 bases in the middle. The CDR3 extends over 14 amino acids. This chain's CDR3 is CASRETAIHYGYTF. CDR3 nucleotides: TGTGCCAGCAGGGAAACCGCAATACACTATGGCTACACCTTC.

The chain uses TRBV9 and TRBJ1-6, with 7 bases lining up with TRBD1. The junction had 5 bases not matched to a gene; V was cut back by 10 bases and J by 4 bases. The CDR3 sequence is 13 residues long. Germline values: CDR1 SGDLS, CDR2 YYNGEE. CDR3 coding DNA: TGTGCCGGATCGACAGGGTATAATTCACCCCTCCACTTT. Its translation is CAGSTGYNSPLHF.

The CDR3 DNA sequence: TGCAGTGCTAGAGGGGGCTCACCCCTCCACTTT. Protein product: CSARGGSPLHF. The chain couples TRBV20-1 to TRBJ1-6; D may be TRBD1 (5 bases). The CDR3 extends over 11 amino acids. In germline, CDR1 is DFQATT, CDR2 SNEGSKA (reference sequence). V was cut by 1 base and J by 10 bases, with 5 bases left in between.

The chain carries TRBV19 and TRBJ1-1, with 10 bases that match TRBD1. After removal of 10 bases from V and 6 bases from J, the junction contained 8 bases not matched to a gene. CDR1 and CDR2 (germline): LNHDA, SQIVND (reference sequence). The CDR3 is 13 amino acids. The CDR3 region is CATEGQGYAEAFF. For the CDR3, the DNA is TGTGCCACCGAGGGACAGGGGTATGCTGAAGCTTTCTTT.

The chain recombines TRBV11-3 with TRBJ1-6; D not resolved. CDR1 and CDR2 from the germline V gene are SGHNT and YENEEA. The length of the CDR3 is 12 residues. The germline V and J ends were trimmed by 5 bases and 9 bases, with 8 bases remaining between them. This CDR3 reads CASSEDPSPLHF. As DNA, the CDR3 is TGTGCCAGCAGCGAGGACCCTTCACCCCTCCACTTT.

J is TRBJ1-1 and V is TRBV6-1; D ambiguous. V was pared by 1 base and J by 4 bases, with 10 bases between. This CDR3 has 14 amino acids. Germline CDR1 MNHNS, CDR2 SASEGT. CDR3 coding DNA: TGTGCCAGCAGTGAAGGTCGCAGGTCCACTGAAGCTTTCTTT. Translating it yields CASSEGRRSTEAFF.

The rearrangement joins TRBV5-8 to TRBJ1-4; D unclear. V lost 0 bases to trimming and J lost 2 bases, with 20 bases between them. Germline loops: CDR1 SGHTS, CDR2 YDEGEE. This CDR3 contains 19 residues. The CDR3 protein is CASSLGSGGNGGTNEKLFF. CDR3 coding DNA: TGTGCCAGCAGCTTGGGTTCGGGAGGAAATGGTGGCACTAATGAAAAACTGTTTTTT.

The rearrangement joins TRBV4-2 to TRBJ2-7, with a possible D match to TRBD1 (6 bases). V shed 3 bases and J shed 3 bases, with 18 bases lying between them. The CDR3 is made up of 16 amino acids. Germline-derived CDR1 and CDR2 are LGHNA and YNFKEQ. The CDR3: CASSQETGSGHYEQYF. The CDR3 DNA is TGTGCCAGCAGCCAGGAAACAGGGTCCGGGCACTACGAGCAGTACTTC.

The chain couples TRBV5-1 to TRBJ2-6, with D possibly TRBD1 on 6 matching bases. CDR1 and CDR2 from the germline V gene are SGHRS and YFSETQ. V dropped 2 bases and J dropped 0 bases, with 9 bases sitting between them. The CDR3 contains 16 residues. The CDR3 reads CASSLGTPSGANVLTF. In DNA form, the CDR3 reads TGCGCCAGCAGCTTAGGGACACCCTCTGGGGCCAACGTCCTGACTTTC.